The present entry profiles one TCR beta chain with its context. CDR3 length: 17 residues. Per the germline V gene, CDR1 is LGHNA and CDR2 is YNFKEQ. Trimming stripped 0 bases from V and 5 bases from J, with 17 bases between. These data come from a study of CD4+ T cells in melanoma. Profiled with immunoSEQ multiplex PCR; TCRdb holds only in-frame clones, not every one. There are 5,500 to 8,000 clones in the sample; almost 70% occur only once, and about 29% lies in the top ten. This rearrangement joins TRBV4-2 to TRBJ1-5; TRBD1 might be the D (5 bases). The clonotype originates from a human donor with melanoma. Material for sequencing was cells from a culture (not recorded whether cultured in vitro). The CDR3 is CASSQEVGQGRHQPQHF. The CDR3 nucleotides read TGTGCCAGCAGCCAAGAAGTGGGGCAGGGACGACATCAGCCCCAGCATTTT.